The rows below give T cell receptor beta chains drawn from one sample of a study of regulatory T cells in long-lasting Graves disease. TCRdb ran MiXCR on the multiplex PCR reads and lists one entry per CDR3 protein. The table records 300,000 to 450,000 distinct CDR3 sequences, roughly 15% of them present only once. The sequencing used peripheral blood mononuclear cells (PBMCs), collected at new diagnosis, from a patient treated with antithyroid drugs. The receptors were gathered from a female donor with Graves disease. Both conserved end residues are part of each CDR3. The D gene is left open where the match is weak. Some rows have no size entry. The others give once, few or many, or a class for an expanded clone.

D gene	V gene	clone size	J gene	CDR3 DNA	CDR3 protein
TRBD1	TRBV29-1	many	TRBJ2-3	TGCAGCGTTGAAGATCTTAGCGGGGACAGGGGGGCAGATACGCAGTATTTT	CSVEDLSGDRGADTQYF
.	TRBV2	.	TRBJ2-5	TGTGCCAGCAGTGAAACGTCAGGGGGAGGAGAGACCCAGTACTTC	CASSETSGGGETQYF
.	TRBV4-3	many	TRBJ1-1	TGCGCCAGCAGCCAAGATGGGCCCCGGGGGGATGAAGCTTTCTTT	CASSQDGPRGDEAFF
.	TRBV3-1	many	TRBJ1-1	TGTGCCAGCAGCCAAGTCGGGGGGGGCACTGAAGCTTTCTTT	CASSQVGGGTEAFF
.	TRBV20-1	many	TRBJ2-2	TGCAGTGCTAGAAATCGTAGCGTCGAGAGCAACACCGGGGAGCTGTTTTTT	CSARNRSVESNTGELFF
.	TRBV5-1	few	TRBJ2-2	TGCGCCAGCAGCCCGGCGGGTTCCACCGGGGAGCTGTTTTTT	CASSPAGSTGELFF
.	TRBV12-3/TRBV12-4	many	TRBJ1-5	TGTGCCAGCAGGTGGGGGACACAGGGATCTCAGCCCCAGCATTTT	CASRWGTQGSQPQHF
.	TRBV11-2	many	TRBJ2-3	TGTGCCAGCAGCTTAGCGAGCAGGGGGGCAGATACGCAGTATTTT	CASSLASRGADTQYF
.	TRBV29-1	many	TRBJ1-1	TGCAGCACCCTCTCCGGGCGGGGTCCTGAAGCTTTCTTT	CSTLSGRGPEAFF
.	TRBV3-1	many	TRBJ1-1	TGTGCCAGCAGCCGCCCTACCCTGGGAGGGATAGCTTTCTTT	CASSRPTLGGIAFF
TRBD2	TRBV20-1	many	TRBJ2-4	TGCAGTGCTAGAGATCGGGCTAGCGGGAGTCTGGACATTCAGTACTTC	CSARDRASGSLDIQYF
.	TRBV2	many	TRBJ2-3	TGTGCCAGCAGTGAAATGGCAGATACGCAGTATTTT	CASSEMADTQYF
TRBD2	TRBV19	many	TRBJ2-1	TGTGCCAGTAGACCCTTAGCGGGACAAGAGCAGTTCTTC	CASRPLAGQEQFF
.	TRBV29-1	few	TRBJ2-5	TGCAGCGTTGGATGGGGGAGGGAGACCCAGTACTTC	CSVGWGRETQYF
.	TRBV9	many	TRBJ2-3	TGTGCCAGCAGCGTAGATCCCGCGGGCACAGATACGCAGTATTTT	CASSVDPAGTDTQYF
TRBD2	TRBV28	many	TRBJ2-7	TGTGCCAGCAGTTTATACCCCCTAGCGGGAGGAGAGGACGAGCAGTACTTC	CASSLYPLAGGEDEQYF
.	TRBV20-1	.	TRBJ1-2	TGCAGTGCTAGAGATCCCGGACGGAAATATGGCTACACCTTC	CSARDPGRKYGYTF
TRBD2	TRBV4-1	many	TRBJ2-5	TGCGCCAGCAGCCAAAAGGGAGGAGCGGGGCAAGAGACCCAGTACTTC	CASSQKGGAGQETQYF